This TCR beta chain was captured in a study of T cell changes during pregnancy in multiple sclerosis (dated by TCRdb to between 2018 and 2021). For the study in its entirety: Changes in the T cell repertoire over the course of pregnancy were examined in this study in women with multiple sclerosis.

The library was made by the immunoSEQ multiplex PCR assay. Entries here come from immuneACCESS through TCRdb and include only in-frame sequences with V and J called. Some clones fail to appear in such tables; in the studies checked, an unresolved V gene covers under half of the shortfall, and the cause of the remainder is unknown. This sample is represented by approximately 60,000 clones; approximately 94% of them were singletons. In total, the top ten clones hold about 3% of the sample. Worth noting for this clone: Its antigen specificity is not known. The junction departs from the called germline gene at one end, perhaps through a read error.

From a lookup of the germline V gene (reference sequence), CDR1 and CDR2 are SEHNR and FQNEAQ. The CDR3 spans 15 residues, from the cysteine through the phenylalanine. Only CDR3 DNA remains: 45 bases, in frame from the first base. This TCR was sampled from a female donor with multiple sclerosis, enrolled in a pregnancy study. The sequences come from CD8+ T cells from peripheral blood mononuclear cells, collected in the third trimester of pregnancy. The chain was built from TRBV7-9 and TRBJ2-1; TRBD2 could be the D gene, as 6 bases match. The bases read TGTGCCAGCAGTTTAGGACTACTAAAGTACAATGAGCAGTTCTTC. It encodes CASSLGLLKYNEQFF.